This T cell receptor beta chain was identified in a study of regulatory T cells in long-lasting Graves disease. Study at large: Graves' patients who were just diagnosed had used antithyroid drugs for under 3 months.

Building the TCR beta libraries relied on iRepertoire HTBI primers, and CDR3 regions underwent Arm-PCR. MiXCR, applied by TCRdb to the multiplex PCR reads, yields one record per CDR3 protein. The data hold 200,000 to 250,000 distinct CDR3 sequences, with around 19% observed a single time. Time point defined: newly diagnosed GD, antithyroid drugs for less than 3 months. PBMC RNA served as the TCR library source. Germline-derived CDR1 and CDR2 are SGHVS and FQNEAQ. The ends were cut back, 1 base at V and 5 bases at J, with 15 bases in the middle. The CDR3 runs 15 residues. This clonotype was counted many times. The same sample was also used in a study of T cells in Graves' hyperthyroidism and ophthalmopathy. That work contributes: For the diagnoses, clinical symptoms, serum thyroxine and TRAb, thyroid ultrasound and orbital computed tomography were used. Most expanded thyroid clonotypes above 0.001 also appeared in blood. Ophthalmopathy was model-predicted a median roughly 6.2 months pre-onset.

The sequences come from peripheral blood mononuclear cells (PBMCs), collected at new diagnosis, from a patient treated with antithyroid drugs. V usage is TRBV7-8 and J usage is TRBJ2-7; D gene ambiguous. This sequence originates from a woman in her thirties with Graves disease. Written as DNA, the CDR3 is TGTGCCAGCAGCTTAGGTGTAACCAATCCGGACGAGCAGTACTTC. Its protein is CASSLGVTNPDEQYF.